The clone carrying this T cell receptor beta chain was detected only once. The antigen is not known. These data belong to a study of T-cell memory formation after mild COVID-19. As for the study in general: There were largely donor-specific TCR clusters. Whole-study results and caveats: Contracting CD8+ clones were enriched in EMRA, CD4+ mainly in CM and EM. Some responding clones appeared in pre-infection memory, suggesting cross-reactive memory joined.

It was 5'RACE with constant-segment primers that produced the TCR alpha and TCR beta cDNA libraries, which carried sample barcodes and UMIs. TCRdb ran MiXCR on the 5' RACE reads and lists one entry per CDR3 protein. The sample holds some 270,000 distinct CDR3 sequences; 15% are singletons and the top ten take 2% to 2.5%. Unmatched junction bases numbered 13, after V lost 2 bases and J lost 4 bases. The CDR3 spans 18 residues. Germline V lookup: CDR1 SGHRS, CDR2 YFSETQ. The sequence derives from an adult woman who had mild COVID-19 (a few samples of this study predate the infection). Cell type and time point are not known. The chain links TRBV5-1 to TRBJ2-1; 9 positions agree with TRBD2. Sequenced sample: PBMCs or a T cell subset sorted from them (not recorded which). The CDR3 sequence: CASSLRRAGGPTYNEQFF. The CDR3 DNA follows: TGCGCCAGCAGCTTACGACGAGCGGGGGGCCCAACATACAATGAGCAGTTCTTC.